A selection of T cell receptor beta chains follows, all from one sample in a study of shared clonotypes between healthy human individuals. The data were produced by immunoSEQ multiplex PCR, yet TCRdb's version contains in-frame clones alone and is incomplete. The sample shows about 2.4 million clones, over 85% of them seen only once. Sample: naive CD4+ T cells from PBMCs. The receptor set was obtained from a man aged 18-30 years in good health. Some clones in this sample may be carry-over from other donors' samples. Each CDR3 is given with its conserved first and last residue. The order of the fields is V gene, D gene, J gene, clone size, CDR3 protein, CDR3 DNA. The D gene is left open where the match is weak. Not all rows give a size; the values are once, few, many and, for expanded clones, a class.

v_gene: TRBV6-5; d_gene: TRBD2; j_gene: TRBJ2-3; abundance: -; CDR3aa: CASRPSGRDTQYF; CDR3nt: TGTGCCAGCCGCCCTAGCGGGAGGGATACGCAGTATTTT
v_gene: TRBV7-3; d_gene: TRBD2; j_gene: TRBJ2-1; abundance: -; CDR3aa: CASSWSGSDREQFF; CDR3nt: TGTGCCAGCAGTTGGAGCGGGAGCGATCGGGAGCAGTTCTTC
v_gene: TRBV7-8; d_gene: TRBD1; j_gene: TRBJ2-6; abundance: once; CDR3aa: CASSLLIWTGGMSGANVLTF; CDR3nt: TGTGCCAGCAGCTTATTGATTTGGACAGGGGGCATGTCTGGGGCCAACGTCCTGACTTTC
v_gene: TRBV5-5; d_gene: TRBD1; j_gene: TRBJ2-6; abundance: -; CDR3aa: CASSSGTGVTTGANVLTF; CDR3nt: TGTGCCAGCAGCTCCGGGACAGGGGTTACTACTGGGGCCAACGTCCTGACTTTC
v_gene: TRBV7-3; d_gene: -; j_gene: TRBJ1-2; abundance: -; CDR3aa: CASSLTPDGNYGYTF; CDR3nt: TGTGCCAGCAGCCTTACCCCCGACGGGAACTATGGCTACACCTTC
v_gene: TRBV6-5; d_gene: TRBD1; j_gene: TRBJ1-6; abundance: -; CDR3aa: CASTRQGYNSPLHF; CDR3nt: TGTGCCAGCACTAGACAGGGCTATAATTCACCCCTCCACTTT
v_gene: TRBV12-5; d_gene: TRBD2; j_gene: TRBJ2-3; abundance: -; CDR3aa: CASGLAGGDTQYF; CDR3nt: TGTGCTAGTGGTTTGGCCGGGGGGGATACGCAGTATTTT
v_gene: TRBV11-2; d_gene: -; j_gene: TRBJ1-5; abundance: -; CDR3aa: CASSLQPSNQPQHF; CDR3nt: TGTGCCAGCAGCTTACAACCCAGCAATCAGCCCCAGCATTTT
v_gene: TRBV2; d_gene: TRBD1; j_gene: TRBJ1-2; abundance: -; CDR3aa: CASSPGQGIYGYTF; CDR3nt: TGTGCCAGCAGCCCGGGACAGGGGATCTATGGCTACACCTTC
v_gene: TRBV6-5; d_gene: -; j_gene: TRBJ1-5; abundance: -; CDR3aa: CASSSQPNQPQHF; CDR3nt: TGTGCCAGCAGTTCCCAACCCAATCAGCCCCAGCATTTT
v_gene: TRBV27; d_gene: -; j_gene: TRBJ1-1; abundance: -; CDR3aa: CASSLYGNTEAFF; CDR3nt: TGTGCCAGCAGTTTATACGGGAACACTGAAGCTTTCTTT
v_gene: TRBV12-5; d_gene: -; j_gene: TRBJ2-1; abundance: -; CDR3aa: CASGLVLGGRINEQFF; CDR3nt: TGTGCTAGTGGTTTGGTCCTGGGGGGGCGCATCAATGAGCAGTTCTTC
v_gene: TRBV7-2; d_gene: -; j_gene: TRBJ1-5; abundance: -; CDR3aa: CASSPYGGTAPQHF; CDR3nt: TGTGCCAGCAGCCCTTACGGGGGGACCGCGCCCCAGCATTTT
v_gene: TRBV7-2; d_gene: TRBD2; j_gene: TRBJ2-7; abundance: -; CDR3aa: CASKGGLAGHEQYF; CDR3nt: TGTGCCAGCAAAGGGGGACTAGCGGGCCACGAGCAGTACTTC